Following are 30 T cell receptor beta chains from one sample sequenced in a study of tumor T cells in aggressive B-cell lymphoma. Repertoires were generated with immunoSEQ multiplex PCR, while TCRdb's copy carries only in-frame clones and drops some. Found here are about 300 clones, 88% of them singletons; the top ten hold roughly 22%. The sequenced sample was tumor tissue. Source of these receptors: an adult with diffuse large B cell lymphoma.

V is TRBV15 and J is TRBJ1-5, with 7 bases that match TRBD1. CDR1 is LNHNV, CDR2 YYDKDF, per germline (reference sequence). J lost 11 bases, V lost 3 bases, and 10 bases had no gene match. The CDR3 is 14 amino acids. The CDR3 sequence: CATSRNTGENSQHF. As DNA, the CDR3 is TGTGCCACCAGCAGGAATACAGGGGAGAATTCCCAGCATTTT. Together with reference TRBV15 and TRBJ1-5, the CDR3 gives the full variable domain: DAMVIQNPRYQVTQFGKPVTLSCSQTLNHNVMYWYQQKSSQAPKLLFHYYDKDFNNEADTPDNFQSRRPNTSFCFLDIRSPGLGDTAMYLCATSRNTGENSQHFGDGTRLSIL.

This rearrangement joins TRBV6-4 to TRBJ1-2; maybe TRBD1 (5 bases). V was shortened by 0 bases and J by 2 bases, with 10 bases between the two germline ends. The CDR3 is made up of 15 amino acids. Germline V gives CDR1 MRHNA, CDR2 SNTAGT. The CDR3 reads CASSDSGRANYGYTF. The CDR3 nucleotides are TGTGCCAGCAGTGACTCAGGCAGGGCGAACTATGGCTACACCTTC.

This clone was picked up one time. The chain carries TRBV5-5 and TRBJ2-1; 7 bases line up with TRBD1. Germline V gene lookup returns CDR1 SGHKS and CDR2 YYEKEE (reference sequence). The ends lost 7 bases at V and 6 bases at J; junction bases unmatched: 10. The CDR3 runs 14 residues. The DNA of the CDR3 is TGTGCCAGCTCCGGGACAGCATTACTCAATGAGCAGTTCTTC. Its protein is CASSGTALLNEQFF.

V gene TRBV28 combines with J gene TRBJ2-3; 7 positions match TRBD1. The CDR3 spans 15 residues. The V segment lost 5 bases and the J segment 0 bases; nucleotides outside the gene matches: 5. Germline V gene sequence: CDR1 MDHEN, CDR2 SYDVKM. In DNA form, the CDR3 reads TGTGCCAGCAGTGGACAGGCCGCTAGCACAGATACGCAGTATTTT. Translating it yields CASSGQAASTDTQYF.

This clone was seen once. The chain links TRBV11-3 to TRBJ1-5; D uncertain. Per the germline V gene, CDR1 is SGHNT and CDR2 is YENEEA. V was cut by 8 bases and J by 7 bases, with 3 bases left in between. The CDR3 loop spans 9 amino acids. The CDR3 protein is CASSQPQHF. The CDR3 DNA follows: TGTGCCAGCTCGCAGCCCCAGCATTTT.

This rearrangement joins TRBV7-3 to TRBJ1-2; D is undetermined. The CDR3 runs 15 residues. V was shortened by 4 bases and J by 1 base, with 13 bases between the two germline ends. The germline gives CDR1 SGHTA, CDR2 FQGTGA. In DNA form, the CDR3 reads TGTGCCAGCAGCTCTCGACGTGAGGGTAACTATGGCTACACCTTC. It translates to CASSSRREGNYGYTF.

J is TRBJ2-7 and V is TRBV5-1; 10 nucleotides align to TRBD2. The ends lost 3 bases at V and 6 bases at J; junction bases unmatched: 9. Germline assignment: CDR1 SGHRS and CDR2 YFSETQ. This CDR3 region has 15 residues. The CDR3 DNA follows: TGCGCCAGCAGCTCCGTGCTAGCGGGAGCGAGCGAGCAGTACTTC. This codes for CASSSVLAGASEQYF.

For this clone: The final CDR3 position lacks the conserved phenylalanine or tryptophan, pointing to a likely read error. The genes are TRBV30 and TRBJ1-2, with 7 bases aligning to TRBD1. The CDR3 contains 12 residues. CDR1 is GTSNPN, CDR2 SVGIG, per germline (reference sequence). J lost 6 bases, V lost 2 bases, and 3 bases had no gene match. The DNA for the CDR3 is TGTGCCTGGAGTCTGACAGGGAATGGCTACACCCTC. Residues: CAWSLTGNGYTL.

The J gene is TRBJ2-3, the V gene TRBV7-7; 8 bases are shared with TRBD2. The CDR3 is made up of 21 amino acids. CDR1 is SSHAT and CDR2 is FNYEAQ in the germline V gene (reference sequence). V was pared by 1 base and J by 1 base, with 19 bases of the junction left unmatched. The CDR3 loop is CASSLELWPSGSPPRTDTQYF. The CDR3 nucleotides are TGTGCCAGCAGCTTAGAGCTATGGCCCAGCGGGAGTCCCCCGCGCACAGATACGCAGTATTTT.

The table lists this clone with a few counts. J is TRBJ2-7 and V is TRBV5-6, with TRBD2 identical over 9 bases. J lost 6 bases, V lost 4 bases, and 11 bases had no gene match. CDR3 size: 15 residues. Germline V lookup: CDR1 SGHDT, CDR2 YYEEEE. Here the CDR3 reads CASSASGRTIFEQYF. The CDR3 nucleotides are TGTGCCAGCAGCGCCAGCGGGAGGACCATTTTCGAGCAGTACTTC.

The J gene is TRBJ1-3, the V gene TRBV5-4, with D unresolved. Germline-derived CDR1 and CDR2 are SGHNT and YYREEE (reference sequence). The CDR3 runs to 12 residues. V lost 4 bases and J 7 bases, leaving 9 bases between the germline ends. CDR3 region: CASSGGGNTIYF. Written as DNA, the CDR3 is TGTGCCAGCAGCGGAGGAGGGAACACCATATATTTT.

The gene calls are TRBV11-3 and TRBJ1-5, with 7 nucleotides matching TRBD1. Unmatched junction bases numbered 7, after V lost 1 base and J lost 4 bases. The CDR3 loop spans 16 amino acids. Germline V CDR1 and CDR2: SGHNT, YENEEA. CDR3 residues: CASSLGRGRGNQPQHF. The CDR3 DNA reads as TGTGCCAGCAGCTTAGGAAGGGGGCGCGGGAATCAGCCCCAGCATTTT. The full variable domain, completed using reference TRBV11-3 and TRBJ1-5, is EAGVVQSPRYKIIEKKQPVAFWCNPISGHNTLYWYLQNLGQGPELLIRYENEEAVDDSQLPKDRFSAERLKGVDSTLKIQPAELGDSAVYLCASSLGRGRGNQPQHFGDGTRLSIL.

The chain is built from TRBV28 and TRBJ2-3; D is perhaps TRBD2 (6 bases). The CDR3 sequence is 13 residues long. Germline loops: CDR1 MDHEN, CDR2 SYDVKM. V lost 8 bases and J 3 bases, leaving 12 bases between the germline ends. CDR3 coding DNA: TGTGCCAGCTCGGGAGTCCGTACAGATACGCAGTATTTT. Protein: CASSGVRTDTQYF.

DNA of the CDR3: TGTGCCAGCAGTGAAGGGGCAGGGCCTGTCTATGGCTACACCTTC. It specifies CASSEGAGPVYGYTF. The J gene is TRBJ1-2, the V gene TRBV6-1; TRBD1 is a possible D gene (5 bases). V was clipped by 1 base and J by 4 bases, with 13 bases between them. The CDR3 contains 15 residues. Germline loops: CDR1 MNHNS, CDR2 SASEGT.

CDR3 residues: CASRAGTLMNTEAFF. In nucleotides, the CDR3 is TGTGCCAGCAGAGCCGGGACACTAATGAACACTGAAGCTTTCTTT. The rearrangement links TRBV2 to TRBJ1-1, with D maybe TRBD1 (6 bases). This CDR3 is built from 15 residues. The V gene lost 6 bases and the J gene lost 0 bases, with 14 bases spanning the gap. The germline gives CDR1 SNHLY, CDR2 FYNNEI.

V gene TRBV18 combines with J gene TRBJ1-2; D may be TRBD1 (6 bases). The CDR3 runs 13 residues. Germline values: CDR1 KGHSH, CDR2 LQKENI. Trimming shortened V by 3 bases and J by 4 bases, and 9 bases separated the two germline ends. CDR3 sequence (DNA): TGTGCCAGCTCACCCGGACAGACCTATGGCTACACCTTC. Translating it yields CASSPGQTYGYTF.

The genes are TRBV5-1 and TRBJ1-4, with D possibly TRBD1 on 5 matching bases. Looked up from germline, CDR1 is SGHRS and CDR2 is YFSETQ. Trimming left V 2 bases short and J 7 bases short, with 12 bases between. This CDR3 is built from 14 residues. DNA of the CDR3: TGCGCCAGCAGCTTTTTCCAGGGTGGTGAAAAACTGTTTTTT. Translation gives CASSFFQGGEKLFF. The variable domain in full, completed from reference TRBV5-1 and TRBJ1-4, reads KAGVTQTPRYLIKTRGQQVTLSCSPISGHRSVSWYQQTPGQGLQFLFEYFSETQRNKGNFPGRFSGRQFSNSRSEMNVSTLELGDSALYLCASSFFQGGEKLFFGSGTQLSVL.

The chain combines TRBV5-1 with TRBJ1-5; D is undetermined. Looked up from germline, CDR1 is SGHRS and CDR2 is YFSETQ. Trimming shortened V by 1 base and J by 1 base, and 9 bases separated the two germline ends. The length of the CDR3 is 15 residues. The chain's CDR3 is CASSLNLGSNQPQHF. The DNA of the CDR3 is TGCGCCAGCAGCTTGAATCTAGGAAGCAATCAGCCCCAGCATTTT.

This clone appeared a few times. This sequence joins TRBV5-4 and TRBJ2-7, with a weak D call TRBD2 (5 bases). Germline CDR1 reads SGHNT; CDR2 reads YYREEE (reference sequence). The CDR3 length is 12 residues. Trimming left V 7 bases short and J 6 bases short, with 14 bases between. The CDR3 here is CASYDTRAEQYF. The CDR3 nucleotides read TGTGCCAGCTACGATACTAGGGCCGAGCAGTACTTC.

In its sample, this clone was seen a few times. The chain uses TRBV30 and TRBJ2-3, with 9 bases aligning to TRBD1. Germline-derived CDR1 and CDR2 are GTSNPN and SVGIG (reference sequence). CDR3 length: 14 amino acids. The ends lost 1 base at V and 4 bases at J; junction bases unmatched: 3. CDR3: CAWSGTGEADTQYF. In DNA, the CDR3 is TGTGCCTGGAGTGGGACAGGGGAAGCAGATACGCAGTATTTT.

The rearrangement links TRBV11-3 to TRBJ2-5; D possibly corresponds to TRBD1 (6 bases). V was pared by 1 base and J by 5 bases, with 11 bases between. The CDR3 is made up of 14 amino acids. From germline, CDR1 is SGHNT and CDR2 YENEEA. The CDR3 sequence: CASSLAGALETQYF. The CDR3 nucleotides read TGTGCCAGCAGCTTAGCAGGGGCGCTTGAGACCCAGTACTTC. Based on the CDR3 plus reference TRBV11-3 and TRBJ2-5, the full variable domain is EAGVVQSPRYKIIEKKQPVAFWCNPISGHNTLYWYLQNLGQGPELLIRYENEEAVDDSQLPKDRFSAERLKGVDSTLKIQPAELGDSAVYLCASSLAGALETQYFGPGTRLLVL.

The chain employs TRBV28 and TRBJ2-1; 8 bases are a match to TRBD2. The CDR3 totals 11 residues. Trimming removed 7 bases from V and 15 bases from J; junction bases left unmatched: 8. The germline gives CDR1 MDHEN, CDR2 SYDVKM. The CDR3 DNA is TGTGCCAGCATAACTAGCGGTCCTCCGTTCTTC. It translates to CASITSGPPFF.

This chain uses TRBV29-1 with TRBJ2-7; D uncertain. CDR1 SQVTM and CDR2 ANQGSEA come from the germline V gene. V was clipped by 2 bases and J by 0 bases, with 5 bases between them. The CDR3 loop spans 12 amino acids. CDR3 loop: CSVERSSYEQYF. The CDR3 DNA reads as TGCAGCGTTGAAAGGAGCTCCTACGAGCAGTACTTC.

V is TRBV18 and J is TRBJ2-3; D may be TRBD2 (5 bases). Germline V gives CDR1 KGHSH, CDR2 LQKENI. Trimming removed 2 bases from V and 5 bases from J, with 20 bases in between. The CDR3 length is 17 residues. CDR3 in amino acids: CASSPSFARAGVDTQYF. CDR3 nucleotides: TGTGCCAGCTCACCAAGTTTCGCGAGGGCCGGTGTAGATACGCAGTATTTT.

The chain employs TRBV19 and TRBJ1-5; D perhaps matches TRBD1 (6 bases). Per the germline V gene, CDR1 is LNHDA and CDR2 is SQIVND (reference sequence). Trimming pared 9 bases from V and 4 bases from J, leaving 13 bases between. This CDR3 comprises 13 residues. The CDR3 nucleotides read TGTGCCAGGGCCGGACAGAGTAATCAGCCCCAGCATTTT. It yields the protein CARAGQSNQPQHF.

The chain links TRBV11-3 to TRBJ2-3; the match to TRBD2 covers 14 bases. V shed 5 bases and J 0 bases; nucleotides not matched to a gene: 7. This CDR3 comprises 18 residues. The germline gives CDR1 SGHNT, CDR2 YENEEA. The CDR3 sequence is CASSPGLAGGPSTDTQYF. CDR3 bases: TGTGCCAGCAGCCCCGGACTAGCGGGAGGCCCTAGCACAGATACGCAGTATTTT.

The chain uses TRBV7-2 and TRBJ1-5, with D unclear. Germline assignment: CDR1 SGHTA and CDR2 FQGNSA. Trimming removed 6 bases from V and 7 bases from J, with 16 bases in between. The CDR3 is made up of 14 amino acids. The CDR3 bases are TGTGCCAGCAGTCAACCGAGAACGTACCAGCCCCAGCATTTT. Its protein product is CASSQPRTYQPQHF. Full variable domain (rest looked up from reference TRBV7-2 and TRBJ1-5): GAGVSQSPSNKVTEKGKDVELRCDPISGHTALYWYRQSLGQGLEFLIYFQGNSAPDKSGLPSDRFSAERTGGSVSTLTIQRTQQEDSAVYLCASSQPRTYQPQHFGDGTRLSIL.

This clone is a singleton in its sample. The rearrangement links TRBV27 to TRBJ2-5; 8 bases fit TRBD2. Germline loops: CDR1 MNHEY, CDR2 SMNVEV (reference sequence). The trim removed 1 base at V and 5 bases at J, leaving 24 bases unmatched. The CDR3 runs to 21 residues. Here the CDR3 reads CASSLLPFSWVAGTGGETQYF. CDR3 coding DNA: TGTGCCAGCAGTTTATTACCCTTTAGTTGGGTAGCGGGGACTGGGGGGGAGACCCAGTACTTC.

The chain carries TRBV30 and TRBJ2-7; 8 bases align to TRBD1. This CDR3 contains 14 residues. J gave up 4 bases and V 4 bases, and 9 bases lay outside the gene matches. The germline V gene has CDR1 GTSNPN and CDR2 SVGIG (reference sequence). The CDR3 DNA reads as TGTGCCTGGACTTTCCTGGACAGGGTATACGAGCAGTACTTC. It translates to CAWTFLDRVYEQYF. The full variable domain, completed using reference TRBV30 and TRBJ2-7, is SQTIHQWPATLVQPVGSPLSLECTVEGTSNPNLYWYRQAAGRGLQLLFYSVGIGQISSEVPQNLSASRPQDRQFILSSKKLLLSDSGFYLCAWTFLDRVYEQYFGPGTRLTVT.

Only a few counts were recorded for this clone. CDR3 sequence reads: CASSSRDFGSYNEQFF. The DNA of the CDR3 is TGTGCCAGCAGCTCTCGGGACTTCGGCTCCTACAATGAGCAGTTCTTC. The gene calls are TRBV11-3 and TRBJ2-1; perhaps TRBD2 as D (6 bases). The CDR3 covers 16 residues. Per germline, CDR1 SGHNT and CDR2 YENEEA. V lost 4 bases to trimming and J lost 0 bases, with 13 bases between them. Supplemented by reference TRBV11-3 and TRBJ2-1, the full variable domain reads EAGVVQSPRYKIIEKKQPVAFWCNPISGHNTLYWYLQNLGQGPELLIRYENEEAVDDSQLPKDRFSAERLKGVDSTLKIQPAELGDSAVYLCASSSRDFGSYNEQFFGPGTRLTVL.